Listed here are 3 T cell receptor beta chains from one sample, sequenced in a study of cytomegalovirus exposure and HLA in healthy donors. Using immunoSEQ multiplex PCR, the repertoire was profiled, and TCRdb retains in-frame clones only, with some absent. The repertoire holds approximately 150,000 clones, with approximately 86% as singletons. Sequencing input: PBMCs. The receptor source for this set is a man aged 18 to 30 in good health and CMV-seropositive.

This clone is a singleton in its sample. This sequence joins TRBV28 and TRBJ2-3; weak D call: TRBD2 (7 bases). This CDR3 is 15 amino acids long. The germline CDR1 and CDR2 sequences are MDHEN and SYDVKM. V was shortened by 7 bases and J by 3 bases, with 17 bases between the two germline ends. The CDR3 loop is CASNGGAGVTDTQYF. DNA of the CDR3: TGTGCCAGCAATGGGGGGGCGGGAGTGACAGATACGCAGTATTTT.

The chain employs TRBV7-3 and TRBJ2-3, with unresolved D. Germline values: CDR1 SGHTA, CDR2 FQGTGA. The CDR3 has 8 amino acids. V shed 5 bases and J shed 14 bases, with 5 bases lying between them. The CDR3 loop reads CASSPLYF. The CDR3 DNA sequence: TGTGCCAGCAGCCCCCTGTATTTT. Supplemented by reference TRBV7-3 and TRBJ2-3, the full variable domain reads GAGVSQTPSNKVTEKGKYVELRCDPISGHTALYWYRQSLGQGPEFLIYFQGTGAADDSGLPNDRFFAVRPEGSVSTLKIQRTERGDSAVYLCASSPLYFGPGTRLTVL.

This chain uses TRBV6-6 with TRBJ1-6, with a tentative D call TRBD1 (6 bases). Germline V gene sequence: CDR1 MNHNY, CDR2 SVGAGI (reference sequence). The CDR3 is 14 residues long. The germline V and J ends were trimmed by 7 bases and 5 bases, with 12 bases remaining between them. The CDR3 coding sequence is TGTGCCAGCAAACGGGGGGCGAATAATTCACCCCTCCACTTT. Its protein product is CASKRGANNSPLHF.